This TCR beta chain was retrieved from a study of blood T cell repertoires in COVID-19 (dated by TCRdb to 2018 to 2021). Regarding the complete study: Collaborator samples came from the United States, Italy and Spain and covered acute and convalescent phases of COVID-19. The material from the prospective study consisted of cDNA or gDNA derived from T cells, B-cell-depleted T cells, or PBMCs. Deeply sampled blood TCRbeta repertoires from subjects exposed to, actively infected with, or recovered from COVID-19 were included in the dataset. The repertoires were made available in a free public database intended to serve as a resource for research on the immune response to SARS-CoV-2. Samples came from the ongoing ImmuneRACE study (first 160 participants) plus 1,254 subjects from 6 global collaborators. Sample metadata almost always included a de-identified subject ID, COVID-19 status, age in years and sex. Where HLA class I and class II types were available, the types were taken from metadata supplied by the sample provider, not from assay-based typing.

Whole blood was collected in K2EDTA tubes by collaborating institutions according to the institutions' own protocols. For TCRbeta analysis, collaborators shipped samples in one of three forms: frozen whole blood, isolated PBMCs, or DNA extracted from either of those sample types. Reading from cysteine to phenylalanine, the CDR3 counts 17 amino acids. CDR3 DNA only is kept here, 51 bases in frame from base 1. CDR1 and CDR2, looked up from the germline V gene, are KGHSH and LQKENI. V lost 0 bases and J lost 8 bases, and the count of bases not matched to a germline gene is 8. On this clone itself: Which antigen it targets is not known. No much larger clone is present one base from it, and per-base qualities are unavailable.

TCRbeta CDR3 regions were amplified from genomic DNA using the immunoSEQ Assay, a bias-controlled multiplex PCR. The original methods were these. Within the assay, amplification of reference gene primers was used to estimate how many nucleated cells each sample contained. To quantify the absolute abundance of each unique TCRbeta CDR3 rearrangement, sequence reads were collapsed and filtered. For each sample, productive Simpson clonality was calculated as the square root of Simpson's diversity index over productive rearrangements. The clones in this table, taken by TCRdb from immuneACCESS, are in-frame only. Not every clone is retained; where verified, under half of the shortfall comes from an unresolved V gene, and the cause of the rest is unknown. V and J calls and clone size are as listed in that table; D and trimming were resolved from the DNA. The sample yields about 280,000 clones; over 75% were counted once. Approximately 8.8% of the sample is in the top ten clones.

Study-wide conclusions, independent of this receptor: The quantity of clinical and demographic metadata differed by source and by participant and was supplied without curation.

The sequence joins TRBV18 to TRBJ1-6; 9 bases in between match TRBD1. The sample consisted of peripheral blood. The sequence came from a man between 18 and 35 years old with active or convalescent COVID-19. CDR3 region: CASSPPGTGNADSPLHF. The DNA sequence follows: TGTGCCAGCTCACCACCTGGGACAGGGAACGCGGATTCACCCCTCCACTTT.